What follows is one TCR beta chain and its context. Donors included only healthy HIV-negative adults lacking recent acute infections or vaccinations. This sample was included in a study of shared clonotypes between healthy human individuals. This CDR3 is 15 amino acids long. V lost 4 bases to trimming and J lost 5 bases; unmatched junction nucleotides: 9. Germline V lookup: CDR1 SGHTS, CDR2 YDEGEE. Assay used: immunoSEQ multiplex PCR; TCRdb lists only in-frame clones, some missing. The table has nearly 1,000,000 clones, over 60% seen once. The clonotype comes from a man younger than 30 in good health. The chain combines TRBV5-8 with TRBJ1-2, with 9 bases identical to TRBD1. Sequencing input: memory CD4+ T cells sorted from blood. As for subset: CD45RA-negative fraction. CDR3 sequence: CASSLQGAREYGYTF. For the CDR3, the DNA is TGTGCCAGCAGCCTACAGGGGGCAAGGGAATATGGCTACACCTTC.